The clone carrying this T cell receptor (beta chain) was seen only once. Antigen unknown. This entry belongs to a study of PD-L1 blockade in urothelial cancer. Overall study context: Blood was evaluated 3 weeks (second dose) and 6 weeks after therapy began.

Germline lookup yields CDR1 LNHDA and CDR2 SQIVND (reference sequence). The CDR3 spans 11 residues. V lost 7 bases and J 4 bases, leaving 4 bases between the germline ends. Profiling relied on immunoSEQ multiplex PCR, and the TCRdb table lists in-frame clones only, not all of them. Found here are about 120,000 clones, roughly 88% of them singletons; the top ten hold 2.4%. Regarding time point: peripheral blood 6 weeks after treatment start. General study points: Larger 3-week expansion of tumor-associated blood clones was seen in durable-benefit patients.

This sequence originates from a man aged 45-60 years with urothelial cancer. This chain connects TRBV19 to TRBJ2-2; D is unclear. The sequencing used PBMCs, collected around atezolizumab (anti-PD-L1) treatment. CDR3 amino acids: CASTLTGELFF. The CDR3 DNA sequence: TGTGCCAGTACTCTCACCGGGGAGCTGTTTTTT.